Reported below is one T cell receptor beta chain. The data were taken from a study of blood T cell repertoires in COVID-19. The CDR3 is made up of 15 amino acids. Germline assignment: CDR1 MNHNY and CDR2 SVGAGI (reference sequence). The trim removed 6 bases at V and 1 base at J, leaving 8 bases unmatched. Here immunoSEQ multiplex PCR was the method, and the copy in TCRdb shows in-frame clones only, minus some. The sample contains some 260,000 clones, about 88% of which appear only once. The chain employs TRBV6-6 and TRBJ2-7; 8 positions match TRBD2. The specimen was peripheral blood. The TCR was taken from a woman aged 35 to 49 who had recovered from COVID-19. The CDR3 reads CASSPGAGGSYEQYV. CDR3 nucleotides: TGTGCCAGCAGCCCGGGGGCGGGAGGTTCCTACGAGCAGTACGTC.